This TCR beta chain was recovered during a study of CD8+CD57+ T cells in acquired aplastic anemia. Notes on the study in general: In common between the patients and the controls were twenty-nine CD8+ CDR3 sequences.

The V gene's germline CDR1 is SGHVS and CDR2 FQNEAQ. The CDR3 has 20 residues. Those patients picked for sequencing had displayed CD8+CD57+ cell expansion on flow cytometry. Blood sampling was performed on the patients, and none of them had received therapy by then. Remarks on this clonotype: Its antigen is still unknown. One junction end does not reproduce the germline sequence, and a read error may be involved.

Genomic DNA templated the TCR beta VDJ and CDR3 profiling. TCRdb fed the reads into MiXCR, producing one record per CDR3 protein. The sample has about 200,000 distinct CDR3 sequences, almost 50% seen once; the top ten hold 15% to 20%. The sequence came from a human donor with aplastic anemia. The chain carries TRBV7-8 and TRBJ2-4; 11 positions match TRBD2. Sample: sorted CD4+, CD8+, or CD8+CD57+ T cells (not recorded which) from PBMCs. CDR3 sequence reads: CASGLGEGIAGGPSRNIQYF. The CDR3 region has the DNA TGTGCCAGCGGCTTGGGGGAGGGGATAGCGGGGGGGCCTTCGAGAAACATTCAGTACTTC.